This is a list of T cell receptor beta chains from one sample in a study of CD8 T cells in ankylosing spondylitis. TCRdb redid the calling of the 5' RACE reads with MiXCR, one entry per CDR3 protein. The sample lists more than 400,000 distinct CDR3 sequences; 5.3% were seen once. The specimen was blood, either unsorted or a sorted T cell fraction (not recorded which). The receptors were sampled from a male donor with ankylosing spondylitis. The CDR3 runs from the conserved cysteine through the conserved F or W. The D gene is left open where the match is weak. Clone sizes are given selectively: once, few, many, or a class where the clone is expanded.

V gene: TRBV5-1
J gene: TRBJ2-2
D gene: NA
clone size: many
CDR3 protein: CASSRPRGSGELFF
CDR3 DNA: TGCGCCAGCAGCCGCCCCAGGGGAAGCGGGGAGCTGTTTTTT

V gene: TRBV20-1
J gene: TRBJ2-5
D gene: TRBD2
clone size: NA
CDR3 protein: CSARGGTSAQETQYF
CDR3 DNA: TGCAGTGCTAGGGGCGGGACTAGCGCTCAAGAGACCCAGTACTTC

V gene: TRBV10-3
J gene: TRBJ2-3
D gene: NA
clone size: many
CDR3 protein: CAISDGTQYF
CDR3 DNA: TGTGCCATCAGTGACGGTACGCAGTATTTT

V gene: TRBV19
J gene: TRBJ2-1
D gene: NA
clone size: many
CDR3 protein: CASSINRGEGEQFF
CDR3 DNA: TGTGCCAGTAGTATCAACCGGGGCGAGGGCGAGCAGTTCTTC

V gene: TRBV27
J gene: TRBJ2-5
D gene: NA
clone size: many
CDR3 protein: CASKDFQGETQYF
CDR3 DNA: TGTGCCAGCAAGGACTTTCAGGGGGAGACCCAGTACTTC

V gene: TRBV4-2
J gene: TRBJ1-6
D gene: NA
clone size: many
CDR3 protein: CASSPLGRGPEGHNSPLHF
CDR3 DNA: TGTGCCAGCAGCCCCCTCGGGAGGGGCCCGGAGGGTCATAATTCACCCCTCCACTTT

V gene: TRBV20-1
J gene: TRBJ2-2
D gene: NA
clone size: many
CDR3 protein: CSARDVNTGELFF
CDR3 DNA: TGCAGTGCTAGAGATGTGAACACCGGGGAGCTGTTTTTT

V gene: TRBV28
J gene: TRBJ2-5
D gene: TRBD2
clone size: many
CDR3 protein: CASSRTSGARQYF
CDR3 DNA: TGTGCCAGCAGTAGGACTAGCGGGGCCCGACAGTACTTC

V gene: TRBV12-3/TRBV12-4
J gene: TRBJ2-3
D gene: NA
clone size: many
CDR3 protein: CASRRVEADTQYF
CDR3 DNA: TGTGCCAGCAGGCGGGTGGAGGCAGATACGCAGTATTTT

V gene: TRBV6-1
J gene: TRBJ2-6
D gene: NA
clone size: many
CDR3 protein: CASSPRQSSLSGANVLTF
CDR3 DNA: TGTGCCAGCAGTCCACGACAGAGTTCCCTATCTGGGGCCAACGTCCTGACTTTC

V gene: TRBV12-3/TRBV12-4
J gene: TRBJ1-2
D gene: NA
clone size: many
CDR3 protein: CASSDTGFYGYTF
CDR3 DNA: TGTGCCAGCAGCGATACAGGGTTCTATGGCTACACCTTC

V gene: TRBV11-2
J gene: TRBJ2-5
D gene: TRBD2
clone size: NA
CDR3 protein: CASSSSAGGPQTQYF
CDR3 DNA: TGTGCCAGCAGCTCCAGTGCGGGAGGGCCTCAGACCCAGTACTTC

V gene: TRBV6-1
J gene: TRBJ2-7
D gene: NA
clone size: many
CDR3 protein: CASRGRRESYEQYF
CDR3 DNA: TGTGCCAGCAGAGGGCGGAGGGAATCCTACGAGCAGTACTTC

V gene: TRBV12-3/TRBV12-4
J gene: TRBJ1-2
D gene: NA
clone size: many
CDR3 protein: CASSPLSLGYTF
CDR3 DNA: TGTGCCAGCAGCCCTCTATCTCTTGGCTACACCTTC

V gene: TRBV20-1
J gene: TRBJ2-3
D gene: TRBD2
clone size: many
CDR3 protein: CSATNSGGADTQYF
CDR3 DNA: TGCAGTGCTACGAATAGCGGGGGGGCAGATACGCAGTATTTT

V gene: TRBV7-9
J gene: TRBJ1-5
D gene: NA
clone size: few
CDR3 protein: CASSSLTSGSNQPQHF
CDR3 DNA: TGTGCCAGCAGCTCCCTTACGTCCGGTAGCAATCAGCCCCAGCATTTT

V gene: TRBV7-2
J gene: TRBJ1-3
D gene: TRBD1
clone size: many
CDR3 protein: CASSWDSTSGNTIYF
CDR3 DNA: TGTGCCAGCAGCTGGGACAGTACTTCTGGAAACACCATATATTTT

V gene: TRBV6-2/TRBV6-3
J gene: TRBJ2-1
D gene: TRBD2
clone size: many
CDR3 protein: CASSYPGLAKRSSYNEQFF
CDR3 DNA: TGTGCCAGCAGTTACCCGGGACTAGCGAAACGATCCTCCTACAATGAGCAGTTCTTC

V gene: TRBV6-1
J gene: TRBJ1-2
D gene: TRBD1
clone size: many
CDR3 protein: CASSALRDRVNYGYTF
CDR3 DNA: TGTGCCAGCAGTGCACTCCGGGACAGGGTTAACTATGGCTACACCTTC

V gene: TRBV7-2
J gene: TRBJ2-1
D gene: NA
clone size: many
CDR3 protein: CASSNSGSSYNEQFF
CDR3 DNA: TGTGCCAGCAGTAATAGCGGAAGCTCCTACAATGAGCAGTTCTTC

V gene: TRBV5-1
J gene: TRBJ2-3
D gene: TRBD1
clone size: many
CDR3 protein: CATSGTGSTDTQYF
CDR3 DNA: TGCGCCACATCCGGGACAGGGAGCACAGATACGCAGTATTTT

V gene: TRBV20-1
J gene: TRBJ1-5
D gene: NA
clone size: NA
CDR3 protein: CSAGGQPFSNQPQHF
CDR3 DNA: TGCAGTGCAGGTGGACAGCCCTTTAGCAATCAGCCCCAGCATTTT

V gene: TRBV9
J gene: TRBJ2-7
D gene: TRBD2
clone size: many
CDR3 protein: CASSPETIAGDEQYF
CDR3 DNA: TGTGCCAGCAGCCCAGAAACAATAGCGGGAGACGAGCAGTACTTC

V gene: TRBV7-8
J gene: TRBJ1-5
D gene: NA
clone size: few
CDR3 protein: CASSLASALGPQHF
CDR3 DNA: TGTGCCAGCAGCTTGGCCTCAGCCTTGGGACCCCAGCATTTT

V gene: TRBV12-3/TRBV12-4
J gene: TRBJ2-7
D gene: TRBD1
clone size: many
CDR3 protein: CASSLSSSGQGWYEQYF
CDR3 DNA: TGTGCCAGCAGTTTATCGTCATCTGGACAGGGCTGGTACGAGCAGTACTTC

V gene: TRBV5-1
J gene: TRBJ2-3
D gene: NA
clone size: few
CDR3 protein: CASSSQGLRTYTQYF
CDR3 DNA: TGCGCCAGCAGCAGCCAGGGACTGCGCACGTATACGCAGTATTTT

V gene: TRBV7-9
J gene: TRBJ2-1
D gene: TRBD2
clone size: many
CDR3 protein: CASSFATSGSTYNEQFF
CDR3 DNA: TGTGCCAGCAGCTTCGCGACTAGCGGGAGCACCTACAATGAGCAGTTCTTC

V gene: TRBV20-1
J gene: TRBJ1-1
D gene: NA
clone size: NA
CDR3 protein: CSASAGWVTEAFF
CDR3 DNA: TGCAGTGCTAGTGCAGGGTGGGTCACTGAAGCTTTCTTT

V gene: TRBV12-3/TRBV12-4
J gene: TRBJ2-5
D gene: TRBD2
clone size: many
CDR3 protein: CASRLAGGPETQYF
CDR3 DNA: TGTGCCAGCAGATTAGCGGGAGGGCCCGAGACCCAGTACTTC

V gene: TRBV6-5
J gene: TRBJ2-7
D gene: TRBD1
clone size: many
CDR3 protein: CASSYSRTGTYEQYF
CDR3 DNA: TGTGCCAGCAGTTACTCGAGGACAGGGACCTACGAGCAGTACTTC

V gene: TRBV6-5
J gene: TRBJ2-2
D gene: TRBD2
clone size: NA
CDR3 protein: CASSSGGRSTGELFF
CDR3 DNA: TGTGCCAGCAGTTCGGGCGGGAGAAGCACCGGGGAGCTGTTTTTT

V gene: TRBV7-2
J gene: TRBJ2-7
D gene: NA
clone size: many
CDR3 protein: CASTVMGYEQYF
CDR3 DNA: TGTGCCAGCACCGTCATGGGCTACGAGCAGTACTTC

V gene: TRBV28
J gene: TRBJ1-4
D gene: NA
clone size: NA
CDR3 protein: CASSLQDEKLFF
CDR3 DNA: TGTGCCAGCAGTTTACAGGATGAAAAACTGTTTTTT

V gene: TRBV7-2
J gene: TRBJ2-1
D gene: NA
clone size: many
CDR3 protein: CASSLAGTLEPFF
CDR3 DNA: TGTGCCAGCAGCTTGGCAGGAACACTCGAACCGTTCTTC

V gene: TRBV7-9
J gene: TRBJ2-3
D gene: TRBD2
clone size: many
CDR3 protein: CASSLGTSGITDTQYF
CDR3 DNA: TGTGCCAGCAGCTTAGGGACTAGCGGAATCACAGATACGCAGTATTTT

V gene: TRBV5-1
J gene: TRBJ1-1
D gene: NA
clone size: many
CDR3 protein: CASSLTGSDTEAFF
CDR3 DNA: TGCGCCAGCAGCTTGACGGGTTCGGACACTGAAGCTTTCTTT

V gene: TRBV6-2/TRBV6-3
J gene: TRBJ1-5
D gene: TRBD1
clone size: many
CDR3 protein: CASSYRPTGDRDQPQHF
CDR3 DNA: TGTGCCAGCAGTTACCGACCGACAGGGGACCGTGATCAGCCCCAGCATTTT

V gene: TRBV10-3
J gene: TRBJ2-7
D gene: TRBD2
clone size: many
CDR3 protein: CAISESGGSEVPYEQYF
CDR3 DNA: TGTGCCATCAGTGAGTCGGGAGGGTCAGAGGTTCCCTACGAGCAGTACTTC

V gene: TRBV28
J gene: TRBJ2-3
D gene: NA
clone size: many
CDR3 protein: CASRLSSGVQDTQYF
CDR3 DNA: TGTGCCAGCAGGCTCTCTTCGGGAGTACAAGATACGCAGTATTTT

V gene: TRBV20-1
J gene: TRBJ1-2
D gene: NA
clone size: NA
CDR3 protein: CSAGGLQGTYGYTF
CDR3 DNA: TGCAGTGCTGGAGGTCTACAAGGGACATATGGCTACACCTTC